These 8 T cell receptor beta chains were sequenced from one sample in a study of cytomegalovirus exposure and HLA in healthy donors. Primers: 60 Vbeta forward and 13 Jbeta reverse. Libraries were prepared by immunoSEQ multiplex PCR; TCRdb keeps only in-frame clonotypes and omits some of them. The table has under 200,000 clones, around three quarters seen once; the top ten hold 1.8%. Sample: PBMCs. These receptors originate from a woman younger than 45 in good health and CMV-seronegative.

With regard to this clone: The identical CDR3 is also encoded by other nucleotide sequences in the sample. This chain joins TRBV18 and TRBJ1-2; 8 bases are shared with TRBD1. CDR3 length: 13 residues. Germline CDR1 and CDR2: KGHSH and LQKENI. With 3 bases clipped from V and 5 bases from J, the junction kept 2 bases outside the gene matches. Here the CDR3 reads CASSPTGEYGYTF. The CDR3, as DNA: TGTGCCAGCTCACCGACAGGGGAATATGGCTACACCTTC.

J is TRBJ2-7 and V is TRBV5-5, with 8 bases fitting TRBD2. The CDR3 covers 15 residues. Losses at the gene ends were 0 bases for V and 0 bases for J; bases not matched to a gene: 2. Germline V gives CDR1 SGHKS, CDR2 YYEKEE (reference sequence). The CDR3 here is CASSLGTSSSYEQYF. In DNA, the CDR3 is TGTGCCAGCAGCTTGGGGACTAGCAGCTCCTACGAGCAGTACTTC.

This clone has a handful of counts. The CDR3 protein is CASSKVRETQYF. CDR3 DNA: TGTGCCAGCAGCAAAGTCCGGGAGACCCAGTACTTC. This chain joins TRBV21-1 and TRBJ2-5; TRBD2, the table's D call, lacks a check against the DNA. TRBV21-1 is classified as a pseudogene. This CDR3 is 12 amino acids long.

The chain links TRBV21-1 to TRBJ1-6. TRBV21-1 corresponds to a pseudogene. The CDR3 is 15 residues long. The CDR3 is CASSKYGGRESPLHF. The CDR3 region has the DNA TGTGCCAGCAGCAAATACGGGGGGCGGGAGTCACCCCTCCACTTT.

V gene TRBV4-2 combines with J gene TRBJ1-2, with a weak D call TRBD1 (5 bases). In germline, CDR1 is LGHNA, CDR2 YNFKEQ. Trimming stripped 0 bases from V and 1 base from J, with 15 bases between. The CDR3 has 17 amino acids. CDR3 loop: CASSQDIVAGNNYGYTF. CDR3 bases: TGTGCCAGCAGCCAAGATATCGTGGCAGGGAATAACTATGGCTACACCTTC.

This chain joins TRBV27 and TRBJ1-6; 7 nucleotides agree with TRBD1. This CDR3 has 14 residues. Germline CDR1 reads MNHEY; CDR2 reads SMNVEV (reference sequence). The V gene end was trimmed by 2 bases and the J gene end by 9 bases; junction bases not matched to a gene: 4. CDR3 sequence: CASSLRQGGSPLHF. In DNA form, the CDR3 reads TGTGCCAGCAGTTTAAGACAGGGAGGTTCACCCCTCCACTTT.

The gene calls are TRBV19 and TRBJ2-3; 8 nucleotides align to TRBD2. Trimming at V came to 3 bases and at J to 2 bases, leaving 7 bases not matched to a gene. This CDR3 is 16 amino acids long. The germline V gene encodes CDR1 LNHDA and CDR2 SQIVND (reference sequence). This chain's CDR3 is CASSISGERTTDTQYF. Written as DNA, the CDR3 is TGTGCCAGTAGTATTAGCGGGGAGCGGACCACAGATACGCAGTATTTT.

About this clone itself: This sample includes further DNA sequences coding for the same CDR3. The chain joins TRBV9 to TRBJ2-1; 16 nucleotides align to TRBD2. The CDR3 has 17 residues. Germline CDR1 and CDR2: SGDLS and YYNGEE. The V segment lost 4 bases and the J segment 5 bases; nucleotides outside the gene matches: 6. CDR3 nucleotide sequence: TGTGCCAGCAGCCCGGGACTAGCGGGGGGGCCGGACAATGAGCAGTTCTTC. Amino acids: CASSPGLAGGPDNEQFF.